This is a list of T cell receptor beta chains from one sample in a study of response to subunit inactivated influenza vaccine. Via MiXCR, TCRdb re-called the RT-PCR reads, giving one row per CDR3 protein. Counted here are more than 200,000 distinct CDR3 sequences, roughly an eighth occurring once; the ten biggest clones make up about 8%. The sample consisted of non-naive T cells sorted from PBMCs, taken about 14 days before vaccination. The receptors shown here come from a man in his fifties or sixties who received an inactivated influenza vaccine. Each CDR3 is given with its conserved first and last residue. The D gene is left open where the match is weak. Clone size is shown for a subset of rows, as once, few, many or a class of expanded clone.

j_gene: TRBJ2-2
d_gene: NA
abundance: NA
len: 14
v_gene: TRBV3-1
CDR3aa: CASSPSGEAGELFF
CDR3nt: TGTGCCAGCAGCCCCTCAGGGGAGGCCGGGGAGCTGTTTTTT

j_gene: TRBJ2-5
d_gene: NA
abundance: NA
len: 16
v_gene: TRBV9
CDR3aa: CASSVMSGDSQETQYF
CDR3nt: TGTGCCAGCAGCGTAATGTCGGGGGACAGCCAAGAGACCCAGTACTTC

j_gene: TRBJ2-1
d_gene: TRBD1
abundance: few
len: 15
v_gene: TRBV24-1
CDR3aa: CATSDRQGASYEQFF
CDR3nt: TGTGCCACCAGTGATAGACAGGGGGCCTCCTATGAGCAGTTCTTC

j_gene: TRBJ2-7
d_gene: TRBD1
abundance: NA
len: 14
v_gene: TRBV20-1
CDR3aa: CSATDRGRTYEQYF
CDR3nt: TGCAGTGCTACAGACAGGGGGCGCACCTACGAGCAGTACTTC

j_gene: TRBJ1-4
d_gene: NA
abundance: NA
len: 13
v_gene: TRBV11-2
CDR3aa: CASSSTIAEKLFF
CDR3nt: TGTGCCAGCAGCTCCACGATAGCAGAAAAACTGTTTTTT

j_gene: TRBJ2-2
d_gene: NA
abundance: many
len: 16
v_gene: TRBV11-2
CDR3aa: CASSLRQVANTGELFF
CDR3nt: TGTGCCAGCAGCCTAAGACAGGTCGCGAACACCGGGGAGCTGTTTTTT

j_gene: TRBJ2-5
d_gene: NA
abundance: NA
len: 14
v_gene: TRBV3-1
CDR3aa: CASSHAGSRGTQYF
CDR3nt: TGTGCCAGCAGCCATGCCGGGTCTCGCGGGACCCAGTACTTC

j_gene: TRBJ1-4
d_gene: TRBD1
abundance: many
len: 15
v_gene: TRBV5-1
CDR3aa: CASSGTGTGNEKLFF
CDR3nt: TGCGCCAGCAGCGGAACCGGGACAGGAAATGAAAAACTGTTTTTT

j_gene: TRBJ2-7
d_gene: NA
abundance: few
len: 14
v_gene: TRBV12-3/TRBV12-4
CDR3aa: CASSPLLAGVEQYF
CDR3nt: TGTGCCAGCAGTCCTCTACTGGCAGGGGTCGAGCAGTACTTC

j_gene: TRBJ2-1
d_gene: TRBD1
abundance: NA
len: 14
v_gene: TRBV20-1
CDR3aa: CSARGGQGPNEQFF
CDR3nt: TGCAGTGCTAGGGGAGGACAGGGCCCTAATGAGCAGTTCTTC

j_gene: TRBJ2-3
d_gene: NA
abundance: NA
len: 15
v_gene: TRBV10-1
CDR3aa: CASSESGIATDTQYF
CDR3nt: TGCGCCAGCAGTGAGTCTGGGATCGCCACAGATACGCAGTATTTT

j_gene: TRBJ1-6
d_gene: NA
abundance: few
len: 16
v_gene: TRBV11-2
CDR3aa: CASSLYQVFDNSPLHF
CDR3nt: TGTGCCAGCAGCTTATACCAGGTTTTCGATAATTCACCCCTCCACTTT

j_gene: TRBJ1-1
d_gene: TRBD1
abundance: many
len: 16
v_gene: TRBV5-1
CDR3aa: CASSRDGQALNTEAFF
CDR3nt: TGCGCCAGCAGCCGGGACGGACAGGCCTTGAACACTGAAGCTTTCTTT

j_gene: TRBJ1-1
d_gene: NA
abundance: few
len: 14
v_gene: TRBV3-1
CDR3aa: CASSPRGSRTEAFF
CDR3nt: TGTGCCAGCAGCCCGCGGGGATCCAGAACTGAAGCTTTCTTT

j_gene: TRBJ2-3
d_gene: NA
abundance: many
len: 17
v_gene: TRBV12-3/TRBV12-4
CDR3aa: CASSAGSGGWSTDTQYF
CDR3nt: TGTGCCAGCAGCGCTGGCTCCGGGGGCTGGAGCACAGATACGCAGTATTTT

j_gene: TRBJ2-3
d_gene: NA
abundance: NA
len: 17
v_gene: TRBV11-2
CDR3aa: CASSLEPGGYDTDTQYF
CDR3nt: TGTGCCAGCAGCTTAGAGCCGGGGGGCTATGACACAGATACGCAGTATTTT

j_gene: TRBJ1-6
d_gene: NA
abundance: few
len: 15
v_gene: TRBV20-1
CDR3aa: CSARRGAAPNSPLHF
CDR3nt: TGCAGTGCTAGACGGGGAGCGGCACCTAATTCACCCCTCCACTTT

j_gene: TRBJ1-4
d_gene: TRBD1
abundance: many
len: 16
v_gene: TRBV12-3/TRBV12-4
CDR3aa: CASSRDRAGINEKLFF
CDR3nt: TGTGCCAGCAGCAGGGACAGGGCGGGAATAAATGAAAAACTGTTTTTT

j_gene: TRBJ2-7
d_gene: TRBD1
abundance: few
len: 10
v_gene: TRBV6-4
CDR3aa: CASSVTDREF
CDR3nt: TGTGCCAGCAGTGTGACGGACAGGGAATTC

j_gene: TRBJ1-4
d_gene: TRBD1
abundance: few
len: 15
v_gene: TRBV10-3
CDR3aa: CAISQTGIANEKLFF
CDR3nt: TGTGCCATCAGTCAGACAGGGATAGCTAATGAAAAACTGTTTTTT

j_gene: TRBJ2-3
d_gene: NA
abundance: NA
len: 14
v_gene: TRBV19
CDR3aa: CASSMRTVTDTQYF
CDR3nt: TGTGCCAGTAGTATGAGGACGGTCACAGATACGCAGTATTTT

j_gene: TRBJ2-7
d_gene: TRBD1
abundance: few
len: 12
v_gene: TRBV20-1
CDR3aa: CSADDRVNEQYF
CDR3nt: TGCAGTGCTGATGACAGGGTCAACGAGCAGTACTTC

j_gene: TRBJ1-2
d_gene: TRBD1
abundance: NA
len: 15
v_gene: TRBV19
CDR3aa: CASSAGTGSNYGYTF
CDR3nt: TGTGCCAGTAGTGCCGGGACAGGGAGTAACTATGGCTACACCTTC

j_gene: TRBJ1-1
d_gene: NA
abundance: NA
len: 13
v_gene: TRBV11-2
CDR3aa: CASSLSTEFEAFF
CDR3nt: TGTGCCAGCAGCTTATCGACAGAATTTGAAGCTTTCTTT

j_gene: TRBJ2-5
d_gene: NA
abundance: few
len: 11
v_gene: TRBV20-1
CDR3aa: CSARGEETQYF
CDR3nt: TGCAGTGCTAGAGGTGAAGAGACCCAGTACTTC

j_gene: TRBJ2-3
d_gene: TRBD2
abundance: few
len: 15
v_gene: TRBV20-1
CDR3aa: CSARALAGNTDTQYF
CDR3nt: TGCAGTGCTAGAGCGCTAGCGGGGAACACAGATACGCAGTATTTT

j_gene: TRBJ2-2
d_gene: NA
abundance: many
len: 14
v_gene: TRBV12-3/TRBV12-4
CDR3aa: CASRVSGSTGELFF
CDR3nt: TGTGCCAGCAGGGTATCGGGATCCACCGGGGAGCTGTTTTTT

j_gene: TRBJ2-3
d_gene: TRBD2
abundance: few
len: 18
v_gene: TRBV10-3
CDR3aa: CAISDSGLAASSTDTQYF
CDR3nt: TGTGCCATCAGTGATTCGGGACTAGCGGCATCTAGCACAGATACGCAGTATTTT

j_gene: TRBJ2-3
d_gene: TRBD1
abundance: NA
len: 16
v_gene: TRBV24-1
CDR3aa: CATSDLGTGDTDTQYF
CDR3nt: TGTGCCACCAGTGATCTCGGGACAGGGGACACAGATACGCAGTATTTT

j_gene: TRBJ2-5
d_gene: NA
abundance: many
len: 12
v_gene: TRBV30
CDR3aa: CAWSVASPTRYF
CDR3nt: TGTGCCTGGAGTGTAGCGAGCCCCACGCGGTACTTC

j_gene: TRBJ2-1
d_gene: TRBD2
abundance: many
len: 12
v_gene: TRBV20-1
CDR3aa: CSVAGGIGEQFF
CDR3nt: TGCAGTGTTGCGGGGGGTATTGGTGAGCAGTTCTTC

j_gene: TRBJ1-3
d_gene: NA
abundance: many
len: 13
v_gene: TRBV29-1
CDR3aa: CSVVRGSGNTIYF
CDR3nt: TGCAGCGTTGTACGGGGCTCTGGAAACACCATATATTTT

j_gene: TRBJ1-2
d_gene: TRBD1
abundance: NA
len: 15
v_gene: TRBV2
CDR3aa: CASRLGQGVGYGYTF
CDR3nt: TGTGCCAGCAGATTAGGACAGGGGGTAGGCTATGGCTACACCTTC

j_gene: TRBJ1-6
d_gene: TRBD1
abundance: many
len: 15
v_gene: TRBV5-1
CDR3aa: CASSPEGQGGSPLHF
CDR3nt: TGCGCCAGCAGCCCCGAAGGACAGGGCGGTTCACCCCTCCACTTT

j_gene: TRBJ2-1
d_gene: NA
abundance: many
len: 15
v_gene: TRBV5-1
CDR3aa: CASSLAGEVFNEQFF
CDR3nt: TGCGCCAGCAGCTTGGCCGGTGAAGTCTTCAATGAGCAGTTCTTC

j_gene: TRBJ1-1
d_gene: TRBD1
abundance: NA
len: 13
v_gene: TRBV30
CDR3aa: CAWGRGLNTEAFF
CDR3nt: TGTGCCTGGGGGAGGGGGCTGAACACTGAAGCTTTCTTT

j_gene: TRBJ2-1
d_gene: TRBD1
abundance: few
len: 16
v_gene: TRBV7-2
CDR3aa: CASSSAGQGVGNEQFF
CDR3nt: TGTGCCAGCAGCTCGGCGGGACAGGGAGTTGGAAATGAGCAGTTCTTC

j_gene: TRBJ1-1
d_gene: NA
abundance: few
len: 13
v_gene: TRBV29-1
CDR3aa: CSVEEGMNTEAFF
CDR3nt: TGCAGCGTTGAAGAAGGCATGAACACTGAAGCTTTCTTT

j_gene: TRBJ2-7
d_gene: NA
abundance: NA
len: 14
v_gene: TRBV29-1
CDR3aa: CSVARSANSYEQYF
CDR3nt: TGCAGCGTTGCCAGAAGCGCCAACTCCTACGAGCAGTACTTC

j_gene: TRBJ2-7
d_gene: TRBD1
abundance: NA
len: 16
v_gene: TRBV20-1
CDR3aa: CSARDPPGQVSYEQYF
CDR3nt: TGCAGTGCTAGAGATCCCCCGGGACAGGTCTCCTACGAGCAGTACTTC

j_gene: TRBJ2-3
d_gene: TRBD2
abundance: many
len: 17
v_gene: TRBV6-1
CDR3aa: CASSEIPPGLSTDTQYF
CDR3nt: TGTGCCAGCAGTGAAATTCCCCCGGGACTAAGCACAGATACGCAGTATTTT

j_gene: TRBJ2-3
d_gene: TRBD2
abundance: few
len: 17
v_gene: TRBV20-1
CDR3aa: CSARRETAGGRGDTQYF
CDR3nt: TGCAGTGCTAGACGGGAAACAGCGGGGGGACGAGGAGATACGCAGTATTTT

j_gene: TRBJ2-7
d_gene: TRBD2
abundance: many
len: 13
v_gene: TRBV20-1
CDR3aa: CSARTSGGYEQYF
CDR3nt: TGCAGTGCCAGGACTAGCGGGGGCTACGAGCAGTACTTC

j_gene: TRBJ1-4
d_gene: NA
abundance: many
len: 15
v_gene: TRBV4-2
CDR3aa: CASSQVGSLGEKLFF
CDR3nt: TGTGCCAGCAGCCAAGTAGGTTCCCTGGGGGAAAAACTGTTTTTT

j_gene: TRBJ2-3
d_gene: NA
abundance: many
len: 12
v_gene: TRBV18
CDR3aa: CASSPSTDTQYF
CDR3nt: TGTGCCAGCTCACCGAGTACAGATACGCAGTATTTT

j_gene: TRBJ2-5
d_gene: TRBD2
abundance: once
len: 15
v_gene: TRBV28
CDR3aa: CASGLWEGPRETQYF
CDR3nt: TGTGCCAGCGGCCTTTGGGAGGGCCCTCGGGAGACCCAGTACTTC

j_gene: TRBJ1-6
d_gene: NA
abundance: many
len: 15
v_gene: TRBV28
CDR3aa: CASNPPSSYNSPLHF
CDR3nt: TGTGCCAGCAACCCTCCGAGCTCCTATAATTCACCCCTCCACTTT